This TCR beta chain was identified during a study of T cells in Graves' hyperthyroidism and ophthalmopathy. Exclusion of patients followed from uncontrolled infection, other autoimmune disease, pregnancy or lactation. Clinical symptoms, serum thyroxine and TRAb, thyroid ultrasound and orbital computed tomography were used for the diagnoses. Findings and caveats of the study: Clonotypes that were expanded in thyroid above 0.001 mostly appeared in blood too. Ophthalmopathy and stable hyperthyroidism were separated by a 13 V-J model.

The CDR3 loop spans 16 amino acids. Germline-derived CDR1 and CDR2 are MGHRA and YSYEKL. The ends were cut back, 7 bases at V and 1 base at J, with 19 bases in the middle. Comments on this clonotype: Its antigen is not known.

RNA transcripts provided the source from which TCR beta CDR3 regions were amplified. In the first-round RT-PCR of the TCR CDR3, the HTBI primer set was used. Via MiXCR, TCRdb re-called the multiplex PCR reads, giving one row per CDR3 protein. The sample includes 400,000 to 550,000 distinct CDR3 sequences, approximately 25% of them seen just once. The specimen was blood. This chain joins TRBV4-1 and TRBJ1-2; D is ambiguous. The source is a woman between 25 and 40 years old with Graves' ophthalmopathy. CDR3 amino acids: CASTLSGSGNNYGYTF. Here the CDR3 DNA reads TGCGCCAGCACCCTGTCGGGGTCGGGGAATAACTATGGCTACACCTTC.